This entry is about one T cell receptor (beta chain). The antigen is not known. This specimen comes from a study of cytomegalovirus exposure and HLA in healthy donors. The PCR contained 60 Vbeta and 13 Jbeta primers. Libraries were prepared by immunoSEQ multiplex PCR; TCRdb keeps only in-frame clonotypes and omits some of them. The sample records 55,000 to 70,000 clones, over 60% being singletons. Overall study results and limits: While the bulk of TCR sequences proved rare, some public TCRs turned up in many donors.

Trimming took 2 bases from V and 7 from J; bases not matched to a gene: 11. This CDR3 is built from 15 residues. Germline V gene data show CDR1 as SGHRS and CDR2 as YFSETQ. The clonotype was recovered from a woman in her forties or fifties in good health and CMV-seronegative. This chain connects TRBV5-1 to TRBJ2-7, with 8 bases matching TRBD1. The sequencing sample was made of PBMCs. CDR3 in DNA: TGCGCCAGCAGCTTTACACCGGGACAGGTTCTGGAGCAGTACTTC. Its translation is CASSFTPGQVLEQYF.